Listed here are 3 T cell receptor beta chains from one sample, sequenced in a study of spatial heterogeneity in lung cancer (dated by TCRdb to about 2019). The sample's time point label, decoded: sample taken at primary tumor resection. The library was built by means of 5' RACE. The sequencer listed for this sample is NextSeq 500. The public reads were reprocessed in TCRdb via fastp at Q25 and MiXCR, keeping in-frame beta chains. Rows with a matching CDR3 protein are joined into one entry that keeps the most common DNA and genes. The sample table lists tens of thousands of distinct CDR3 sequences, 6.5% to 9% of them with a count of one. 25% to 35% of the sample lies in the top ten. Source: PBMCs, taken at surgery. The receptors were gathered from a female donor with early-stage non-small cell lung cancer.

This clonotype occurred many times. V usage is TRBV4-2 and J usage is TRBJ1-4, with D uncertain. Germline V gives CDR1 LGHNA, CDR2 YNFKEQ. V was shortened by 0 bases and J by 0 bases, with 8 bases between the two germline ends. The CDR3 has 16 amino acids. The CDR3 nucleotides are TGTGCCAGCAGCCAAGAGAGGGCCGCAACTAATGAAAAACTGTTTTTT. Amino acid sequence: CASSQERAATNEKLFF.

This clonotype was detected ten times or more. The chain couples TRBV3-1 to TRBJ1-2; 7 nucleotides line up with TRBD1. V lost 4 bases and J lost 3; bases outside the gene matches: 5. The CDR3 extends over 14 amino acids. Germline V gene lookup returns CDR1 LGHDT and CDR2 YNNKEL (reference sequence). The chain's CDR3 is CASSRRQGYYGYTF. CDR3 DNA sequence: TGTGCCAGCAGCCGCCGACAGGGTTACTATGGCTACACCTTC.

This clonotype showed up many times. This chain uses TRBV20-1 with TRBJ2-7; 9 bases are a match to TRBD1. Trimming took 6 bases from V and 9 from J; bases not matched to a gene: 9. The germline V gene has CDR1 DFQATT and CDR2 SNEGSKA (reference sequence). CDR3 size: 12 residues. CDR3 DNA: TGCAGTGCGGGGGGACAGGGTGGACGGCAGTACTTC. This gives the protein CSAGGQGGRQYF.